The T cell receptor beta chain under discussion was sequenced for a study of Graves' ophthalmopathy and Graves' hyperthyroidism. The sequenced template was RNA, covering the TCR beta CDR3 region. HTBI primers primed a first-round RT-PCR, and a second-round multiplex PCR followed. TCRdb redid the calling of the multiplex PCR reads with MiXCR, one entry per CDR3 protein. Of about 620,000 distinct CDR3 sequences listed, 20% to 25% are singletons. The CDR3 has 13 residues. Per germline, CDR1 SNHLY and CDR2 FYNNEI. Trimming removed 6 bases from V and 4 bases from J; junction bases left unmatched: 2. Certain patients were not enrolled. These were patients with other autoimmune diseases, uncontrolled infections, pregnancy or lactation.

This chain connects TRBV2 to TRBJ2-7, with 11 bases aligning to TRBD2. Material for sequencing was peripheral blood. The sequence was obtained from a woman between 18 and 30 years old with stable Graves' hyperthyroidism. Some clones in this sample may be carry-over from other donors' samples. CDR3 sequence: CASRGLADYEQYF. Written as DNA, the CDR3 is TGTGCCAGCAGGGGACTAGCGGATTACGAGCAGTACTTC.